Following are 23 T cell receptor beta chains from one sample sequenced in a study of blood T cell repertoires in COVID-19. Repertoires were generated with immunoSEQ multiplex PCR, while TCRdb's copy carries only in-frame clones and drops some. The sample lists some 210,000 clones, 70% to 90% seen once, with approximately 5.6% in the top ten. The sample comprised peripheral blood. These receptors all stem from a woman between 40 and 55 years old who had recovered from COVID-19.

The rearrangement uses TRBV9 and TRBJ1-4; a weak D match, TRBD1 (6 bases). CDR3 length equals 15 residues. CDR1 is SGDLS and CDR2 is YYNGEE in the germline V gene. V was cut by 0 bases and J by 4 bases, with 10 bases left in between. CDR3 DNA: TGTGCCAGCAGCGTAGAGGACAGATTTAATGAAAAACTGTTTTTT. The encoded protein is CASSVEDRFNEKLFF.

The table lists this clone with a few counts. The DNA for the CDR3 is TGTGCCAGCAGCGTTGGACTAGCGGGAGCCAATGAGCAGTTCTTC. As protein: CASSVGLAGANEQFF. This rearrangement joins TRBV9 to TRBJ2-1, with 13 bases lining up with TRBD2. Trimming removed 2 bases from V and 6 bases from J; junction bases left unmatched: 2. The CDR3 has 15 amino acids. Germline V CDR1 and CDR2: SGDLS, YYNGEE.

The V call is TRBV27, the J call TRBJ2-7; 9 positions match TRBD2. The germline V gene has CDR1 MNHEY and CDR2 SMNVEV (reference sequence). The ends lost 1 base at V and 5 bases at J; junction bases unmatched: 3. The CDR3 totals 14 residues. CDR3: CASSLWGGGDEQYF. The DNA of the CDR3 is TGTGCCAGCAGTTTATGGGGCGGGGGGGACGAGCAGTACTTC.

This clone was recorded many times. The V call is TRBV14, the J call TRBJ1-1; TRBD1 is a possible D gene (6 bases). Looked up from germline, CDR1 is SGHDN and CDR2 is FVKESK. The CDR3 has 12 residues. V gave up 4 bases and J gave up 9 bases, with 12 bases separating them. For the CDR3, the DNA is TGTGCCAGCAGCCCTTCCGGGACACAAGCTTTCTTT. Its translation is CASSPSGTQAFF.

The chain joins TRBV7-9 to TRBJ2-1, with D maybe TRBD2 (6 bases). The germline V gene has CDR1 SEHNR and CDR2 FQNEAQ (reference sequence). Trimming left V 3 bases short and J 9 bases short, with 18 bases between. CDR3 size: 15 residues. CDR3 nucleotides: TGTGCCAGCAGCTTCGGGGTGGGGGGTTTAGGTGAGCAGTTCTTC. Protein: CASSFGVGGLGEQFF.

The CDR3 sequence is CASSDPRLAGGRLGYEQYF. The CDR3 DNA reads as TGTGCCAGCAGTGACCCCCGGCTAGCGGGAGGGCGGCTGGGATACGAGCAGTACTTC. This chain connects TRBV6-4 to TRBJ2-7, with TRBD2 matching 12 bases. The CDR3 is 19 amino acids. V shed 2 bases, J shed 4 bases, and the junction held 15 bases outside the gene matches. Germline CDR1 reads MRHNA; CDR2 reads SNTAGT.

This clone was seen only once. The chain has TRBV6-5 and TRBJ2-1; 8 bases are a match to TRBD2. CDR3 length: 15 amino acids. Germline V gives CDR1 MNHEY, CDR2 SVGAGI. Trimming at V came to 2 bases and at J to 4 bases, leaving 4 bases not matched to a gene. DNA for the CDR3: TGTGCCAGCAGTTACCTCGGGACTAGTTACAATGAGCAGTTCTTC. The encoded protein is CASSYLGTSYNEQFF.

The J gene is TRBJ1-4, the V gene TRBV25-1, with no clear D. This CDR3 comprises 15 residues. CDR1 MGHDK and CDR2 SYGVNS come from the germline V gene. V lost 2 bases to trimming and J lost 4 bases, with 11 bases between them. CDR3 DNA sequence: TGTGCCAGCAGTGAAGTGAGAGGGCTTAATGAAAAACTGTTTTTT. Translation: CASSEVRGLNEKLFF. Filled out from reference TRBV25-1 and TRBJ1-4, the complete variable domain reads EADIYQTPRYLVIGTGKKITLECSQTMGHDKMYWYQQDPGMELHLIHYSYGVNSTEKGDLSSESTVSRIRTEHFPLTLESARPSHTSQYLCASSEVRGLNEKLFFGSGTQLSVL.

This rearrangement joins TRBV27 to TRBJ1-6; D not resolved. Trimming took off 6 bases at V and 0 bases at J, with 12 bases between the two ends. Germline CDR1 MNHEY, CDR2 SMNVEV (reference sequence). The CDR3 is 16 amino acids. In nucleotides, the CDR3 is TGTGCCAGCAGCTCCGGGAACCCCTCCTATAATTCACCCCTCCACTTT. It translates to CASSSGNPSYNSPLHF.

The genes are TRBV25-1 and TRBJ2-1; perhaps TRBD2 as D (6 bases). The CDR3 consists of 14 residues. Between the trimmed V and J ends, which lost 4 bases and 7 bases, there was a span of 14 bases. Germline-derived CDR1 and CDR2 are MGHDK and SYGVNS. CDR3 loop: CASSVGGGWNEQFF. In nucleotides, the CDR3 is TGTGCCAGCAGTGTAGGAGGAGGGTGGAATGAGCAGTTCTTC.

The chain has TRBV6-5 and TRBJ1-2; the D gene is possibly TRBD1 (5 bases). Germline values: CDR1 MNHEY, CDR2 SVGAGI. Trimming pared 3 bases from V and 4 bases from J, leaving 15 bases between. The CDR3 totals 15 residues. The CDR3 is CASSYDSPGFYGYTF. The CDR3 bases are TGTGCCAGCAGTTATGACAGCCCAGGCTTCTATGGCTACACCTTC.

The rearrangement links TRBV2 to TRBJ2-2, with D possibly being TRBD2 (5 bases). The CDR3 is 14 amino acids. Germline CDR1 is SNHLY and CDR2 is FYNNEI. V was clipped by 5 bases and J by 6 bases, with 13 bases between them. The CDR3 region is CASSLQTIPGELFF. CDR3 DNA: TGTGCCAGCAGTCTGCAGACTATCCCCGGGGAGCTGTTTTTT.

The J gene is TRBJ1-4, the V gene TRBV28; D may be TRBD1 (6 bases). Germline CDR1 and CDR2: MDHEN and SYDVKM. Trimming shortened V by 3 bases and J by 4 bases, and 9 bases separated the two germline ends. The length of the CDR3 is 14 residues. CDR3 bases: TGTGCCAGCAGTTTGGGGGACAATAATGAAAAACTGTTTTTT. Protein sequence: CASSLGDNNEKLFF.

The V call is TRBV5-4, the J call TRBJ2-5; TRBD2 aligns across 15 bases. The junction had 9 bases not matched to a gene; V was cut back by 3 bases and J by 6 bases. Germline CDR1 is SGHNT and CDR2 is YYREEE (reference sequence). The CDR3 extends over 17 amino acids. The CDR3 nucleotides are TGTGCCAGCAGCTCGGGACTAGCGGGAGGAATAGGGCAGACCCAGTACTTC. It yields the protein CASSSGLAGGIGQTQYF.

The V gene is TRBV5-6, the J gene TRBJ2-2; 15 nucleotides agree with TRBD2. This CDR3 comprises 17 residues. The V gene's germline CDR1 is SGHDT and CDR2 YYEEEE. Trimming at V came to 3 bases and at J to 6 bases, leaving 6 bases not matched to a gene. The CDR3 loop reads CASSWTSGRAKAGELFF. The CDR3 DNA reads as TGTGCCAGCAGCTGGACTAGCGGGAGGGCGAAAGCCGGGGAGCTGTTTTTT. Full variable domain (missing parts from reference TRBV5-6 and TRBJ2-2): DAGVTQSPTHLIKTRGQQVTLRCSPKSGHDTVSWYQQALGQGPQFIFQYYEEEERQRGNFPDRFSGHQFPNYSSELNVNALLLGDSALYLCASSWTSGRAKAGELFFGEGSRLTVL.

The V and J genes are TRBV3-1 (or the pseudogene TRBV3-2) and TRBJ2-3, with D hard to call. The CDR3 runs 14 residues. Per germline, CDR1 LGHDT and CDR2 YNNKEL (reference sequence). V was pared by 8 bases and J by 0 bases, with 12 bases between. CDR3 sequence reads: CASSTTSSTDTQYF. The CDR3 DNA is TGTGCCAGCTCTACGACATCTAGCACAGATACGCAGTATTTT.

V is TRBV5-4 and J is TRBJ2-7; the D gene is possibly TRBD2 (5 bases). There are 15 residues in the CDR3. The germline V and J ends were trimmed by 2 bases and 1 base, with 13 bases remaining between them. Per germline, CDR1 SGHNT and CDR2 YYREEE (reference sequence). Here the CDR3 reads CASSFGGRGSYEQYF. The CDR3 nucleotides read TGTGCCAGCAGCTTCGGTGGGCGAGGGTCCTACGAGCAGTACTTC.

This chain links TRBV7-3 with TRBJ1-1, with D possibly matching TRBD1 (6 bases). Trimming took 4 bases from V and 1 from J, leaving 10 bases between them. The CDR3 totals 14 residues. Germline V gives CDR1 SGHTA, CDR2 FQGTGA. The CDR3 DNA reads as TGTGCCAGCAGCTCACAGGGTTCGAACACTGAAGCTTTCTTT. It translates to CASSSQGSNTEAFF. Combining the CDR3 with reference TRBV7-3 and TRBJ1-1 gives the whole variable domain GAGVSQTPSNKVTEKGKYVELRCDPISGHTALYWYRQSLGQGPEFLIYFQGTGAADDSGLPNDRFFAVRPEGSVSTLKIQRTERGDSAVYLCASSSQGSNTEAFFGQGTRLTVV.

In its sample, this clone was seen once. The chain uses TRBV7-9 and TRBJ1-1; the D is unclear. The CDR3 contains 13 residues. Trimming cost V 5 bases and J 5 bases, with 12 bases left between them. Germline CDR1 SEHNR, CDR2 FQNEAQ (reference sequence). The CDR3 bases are TGTGCCAGCAGCCCAGCGAAAGGTACTGAAGCTTTCTTT. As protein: CASSPAKGTEAFF.

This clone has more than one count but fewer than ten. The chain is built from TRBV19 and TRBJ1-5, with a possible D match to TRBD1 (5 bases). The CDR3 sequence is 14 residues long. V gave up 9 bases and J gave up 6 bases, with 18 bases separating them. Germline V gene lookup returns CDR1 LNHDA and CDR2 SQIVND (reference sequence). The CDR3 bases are TGTGCCAGCGCGGAGGGGACTCCGGGTCAGCCCCAGCATTTT. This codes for CASAEGTPGQPQHF.

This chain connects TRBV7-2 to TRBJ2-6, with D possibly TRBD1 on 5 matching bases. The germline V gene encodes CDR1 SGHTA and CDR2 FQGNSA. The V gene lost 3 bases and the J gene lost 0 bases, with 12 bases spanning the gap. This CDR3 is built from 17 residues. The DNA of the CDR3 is TGTGCCAGCAGCTTTAGGGGCCCGAGCTCTGGGGCCAACGTCCTGACTTTC. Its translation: CASSFRGPSSGANVLTF.

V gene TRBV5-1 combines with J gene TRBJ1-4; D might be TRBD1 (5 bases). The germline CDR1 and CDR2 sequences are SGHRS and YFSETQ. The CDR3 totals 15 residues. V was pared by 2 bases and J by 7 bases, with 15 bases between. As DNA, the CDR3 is TGCGCCAGCAGCTTCAAAGGGGAGGCTGGTGAAAAACTGTTTTTT. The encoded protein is CASSFKGEAGEKLFF.

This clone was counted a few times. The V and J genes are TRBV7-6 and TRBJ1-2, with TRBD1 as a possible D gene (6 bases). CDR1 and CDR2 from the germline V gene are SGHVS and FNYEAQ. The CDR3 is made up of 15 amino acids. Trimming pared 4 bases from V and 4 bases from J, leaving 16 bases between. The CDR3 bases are TGTGCCAGCAGCTCGGACAGAAGCCTTACCTATGGCTACACCTTC. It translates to CASSSDRSLTYGYTF.